This T cell receptor (beta chain) is drawn from a study of blood T cell repertoires in COVID-19. Whole-study context: The cDNA or gDNA used as material had been derived from T cells, B-cell-depleted T cells, or PBMCs.

How the authors handled the data: The authors estimated nucleated cell counts from reference gene primer amplification. The protocol was immunoSEQ multiplex PCR, while the TCRdb copy is restricted to in-frame clones and leaves out a portion. That table is the source of V, J and clone size, and D and trimming were worked out from the DNA. The sample yields about 190,000 clones, around 84% seen once. V lost 5 bases and J lost 4, with 8 bases in between. Germline values: CDR1 SEHNR, CDR2 FQNEAQ (reference sequence). There are 12 residues in the CDR3. The chain employs TRBV7-9 and TRBJ1-1; D remains unclear. The receptor comes from a human donor in a cohort sampled during active COVID-19. The sample taken for sequencing was peripheral blood. The CDR3 loop reads CASSLSGTEAFF. CDR3 DNA sequence: TGTGCCAGCAGCCTCTCGGGCACTGAAGCTTTCTTT.